What follows is one T cell receptor beta chain and its context. The antigen is unknown. This record belongs to a study of T cell responses to AZD1222 COVID-19 vaccine. Overall study: Second doses at about 4 or about 12 weeks were pooled. Study outcomes and limitations: Spike-specific TCR repertoires showed rising breadth and depth after two AZD1222 doses. There were repertoire samples only from the period after the peak T cell response. Baseline antibody screening turned up just five to seven seropositive AZD1222 recipients.

Produced via immunoSEQ multiplex PCR; TCRdb's table is partial and in-frame only. The sample holds roughly 100,000 clones, around 86% seen once. Losses at the gene ends were 10 bases for V and 0 bases for J; bases not matched to a gene: 15. Germline CDR1 reads MDHEN; CDR2 reads SYDVKM. This CDR3 has 17 residues. The chain couples TRBV28 to TRBJ2-7; TRBD2 matches 10 bases. The material was peripheral blood, obtained on day 0 of AZD1222 vaccination. This clonotype was sampled from an adult in good health. This chain's CDR3 is CATSGRTSGSFSYEQYF. The CDR3 nucleotides read TGTGCCACCTCGGGACGGACTAGCGGATCCTTCTCCTACGAGCAGTACTTC.